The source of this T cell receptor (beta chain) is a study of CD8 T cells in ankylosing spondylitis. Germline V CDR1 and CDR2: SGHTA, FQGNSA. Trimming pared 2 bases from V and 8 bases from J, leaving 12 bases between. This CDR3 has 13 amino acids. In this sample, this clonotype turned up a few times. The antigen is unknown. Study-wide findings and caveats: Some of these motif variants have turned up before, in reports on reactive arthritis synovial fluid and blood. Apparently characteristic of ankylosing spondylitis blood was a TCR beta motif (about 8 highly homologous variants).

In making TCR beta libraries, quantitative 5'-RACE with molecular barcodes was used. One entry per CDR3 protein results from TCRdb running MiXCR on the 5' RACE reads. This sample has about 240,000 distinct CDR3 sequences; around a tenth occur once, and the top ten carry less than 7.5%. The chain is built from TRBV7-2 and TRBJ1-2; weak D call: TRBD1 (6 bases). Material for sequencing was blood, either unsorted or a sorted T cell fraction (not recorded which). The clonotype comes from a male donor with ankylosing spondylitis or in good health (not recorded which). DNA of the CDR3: TGTGCCAGCAGCTTACCCACAGGGATCGGCTACACCTTC. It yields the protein CASSLPTGIGYTF.